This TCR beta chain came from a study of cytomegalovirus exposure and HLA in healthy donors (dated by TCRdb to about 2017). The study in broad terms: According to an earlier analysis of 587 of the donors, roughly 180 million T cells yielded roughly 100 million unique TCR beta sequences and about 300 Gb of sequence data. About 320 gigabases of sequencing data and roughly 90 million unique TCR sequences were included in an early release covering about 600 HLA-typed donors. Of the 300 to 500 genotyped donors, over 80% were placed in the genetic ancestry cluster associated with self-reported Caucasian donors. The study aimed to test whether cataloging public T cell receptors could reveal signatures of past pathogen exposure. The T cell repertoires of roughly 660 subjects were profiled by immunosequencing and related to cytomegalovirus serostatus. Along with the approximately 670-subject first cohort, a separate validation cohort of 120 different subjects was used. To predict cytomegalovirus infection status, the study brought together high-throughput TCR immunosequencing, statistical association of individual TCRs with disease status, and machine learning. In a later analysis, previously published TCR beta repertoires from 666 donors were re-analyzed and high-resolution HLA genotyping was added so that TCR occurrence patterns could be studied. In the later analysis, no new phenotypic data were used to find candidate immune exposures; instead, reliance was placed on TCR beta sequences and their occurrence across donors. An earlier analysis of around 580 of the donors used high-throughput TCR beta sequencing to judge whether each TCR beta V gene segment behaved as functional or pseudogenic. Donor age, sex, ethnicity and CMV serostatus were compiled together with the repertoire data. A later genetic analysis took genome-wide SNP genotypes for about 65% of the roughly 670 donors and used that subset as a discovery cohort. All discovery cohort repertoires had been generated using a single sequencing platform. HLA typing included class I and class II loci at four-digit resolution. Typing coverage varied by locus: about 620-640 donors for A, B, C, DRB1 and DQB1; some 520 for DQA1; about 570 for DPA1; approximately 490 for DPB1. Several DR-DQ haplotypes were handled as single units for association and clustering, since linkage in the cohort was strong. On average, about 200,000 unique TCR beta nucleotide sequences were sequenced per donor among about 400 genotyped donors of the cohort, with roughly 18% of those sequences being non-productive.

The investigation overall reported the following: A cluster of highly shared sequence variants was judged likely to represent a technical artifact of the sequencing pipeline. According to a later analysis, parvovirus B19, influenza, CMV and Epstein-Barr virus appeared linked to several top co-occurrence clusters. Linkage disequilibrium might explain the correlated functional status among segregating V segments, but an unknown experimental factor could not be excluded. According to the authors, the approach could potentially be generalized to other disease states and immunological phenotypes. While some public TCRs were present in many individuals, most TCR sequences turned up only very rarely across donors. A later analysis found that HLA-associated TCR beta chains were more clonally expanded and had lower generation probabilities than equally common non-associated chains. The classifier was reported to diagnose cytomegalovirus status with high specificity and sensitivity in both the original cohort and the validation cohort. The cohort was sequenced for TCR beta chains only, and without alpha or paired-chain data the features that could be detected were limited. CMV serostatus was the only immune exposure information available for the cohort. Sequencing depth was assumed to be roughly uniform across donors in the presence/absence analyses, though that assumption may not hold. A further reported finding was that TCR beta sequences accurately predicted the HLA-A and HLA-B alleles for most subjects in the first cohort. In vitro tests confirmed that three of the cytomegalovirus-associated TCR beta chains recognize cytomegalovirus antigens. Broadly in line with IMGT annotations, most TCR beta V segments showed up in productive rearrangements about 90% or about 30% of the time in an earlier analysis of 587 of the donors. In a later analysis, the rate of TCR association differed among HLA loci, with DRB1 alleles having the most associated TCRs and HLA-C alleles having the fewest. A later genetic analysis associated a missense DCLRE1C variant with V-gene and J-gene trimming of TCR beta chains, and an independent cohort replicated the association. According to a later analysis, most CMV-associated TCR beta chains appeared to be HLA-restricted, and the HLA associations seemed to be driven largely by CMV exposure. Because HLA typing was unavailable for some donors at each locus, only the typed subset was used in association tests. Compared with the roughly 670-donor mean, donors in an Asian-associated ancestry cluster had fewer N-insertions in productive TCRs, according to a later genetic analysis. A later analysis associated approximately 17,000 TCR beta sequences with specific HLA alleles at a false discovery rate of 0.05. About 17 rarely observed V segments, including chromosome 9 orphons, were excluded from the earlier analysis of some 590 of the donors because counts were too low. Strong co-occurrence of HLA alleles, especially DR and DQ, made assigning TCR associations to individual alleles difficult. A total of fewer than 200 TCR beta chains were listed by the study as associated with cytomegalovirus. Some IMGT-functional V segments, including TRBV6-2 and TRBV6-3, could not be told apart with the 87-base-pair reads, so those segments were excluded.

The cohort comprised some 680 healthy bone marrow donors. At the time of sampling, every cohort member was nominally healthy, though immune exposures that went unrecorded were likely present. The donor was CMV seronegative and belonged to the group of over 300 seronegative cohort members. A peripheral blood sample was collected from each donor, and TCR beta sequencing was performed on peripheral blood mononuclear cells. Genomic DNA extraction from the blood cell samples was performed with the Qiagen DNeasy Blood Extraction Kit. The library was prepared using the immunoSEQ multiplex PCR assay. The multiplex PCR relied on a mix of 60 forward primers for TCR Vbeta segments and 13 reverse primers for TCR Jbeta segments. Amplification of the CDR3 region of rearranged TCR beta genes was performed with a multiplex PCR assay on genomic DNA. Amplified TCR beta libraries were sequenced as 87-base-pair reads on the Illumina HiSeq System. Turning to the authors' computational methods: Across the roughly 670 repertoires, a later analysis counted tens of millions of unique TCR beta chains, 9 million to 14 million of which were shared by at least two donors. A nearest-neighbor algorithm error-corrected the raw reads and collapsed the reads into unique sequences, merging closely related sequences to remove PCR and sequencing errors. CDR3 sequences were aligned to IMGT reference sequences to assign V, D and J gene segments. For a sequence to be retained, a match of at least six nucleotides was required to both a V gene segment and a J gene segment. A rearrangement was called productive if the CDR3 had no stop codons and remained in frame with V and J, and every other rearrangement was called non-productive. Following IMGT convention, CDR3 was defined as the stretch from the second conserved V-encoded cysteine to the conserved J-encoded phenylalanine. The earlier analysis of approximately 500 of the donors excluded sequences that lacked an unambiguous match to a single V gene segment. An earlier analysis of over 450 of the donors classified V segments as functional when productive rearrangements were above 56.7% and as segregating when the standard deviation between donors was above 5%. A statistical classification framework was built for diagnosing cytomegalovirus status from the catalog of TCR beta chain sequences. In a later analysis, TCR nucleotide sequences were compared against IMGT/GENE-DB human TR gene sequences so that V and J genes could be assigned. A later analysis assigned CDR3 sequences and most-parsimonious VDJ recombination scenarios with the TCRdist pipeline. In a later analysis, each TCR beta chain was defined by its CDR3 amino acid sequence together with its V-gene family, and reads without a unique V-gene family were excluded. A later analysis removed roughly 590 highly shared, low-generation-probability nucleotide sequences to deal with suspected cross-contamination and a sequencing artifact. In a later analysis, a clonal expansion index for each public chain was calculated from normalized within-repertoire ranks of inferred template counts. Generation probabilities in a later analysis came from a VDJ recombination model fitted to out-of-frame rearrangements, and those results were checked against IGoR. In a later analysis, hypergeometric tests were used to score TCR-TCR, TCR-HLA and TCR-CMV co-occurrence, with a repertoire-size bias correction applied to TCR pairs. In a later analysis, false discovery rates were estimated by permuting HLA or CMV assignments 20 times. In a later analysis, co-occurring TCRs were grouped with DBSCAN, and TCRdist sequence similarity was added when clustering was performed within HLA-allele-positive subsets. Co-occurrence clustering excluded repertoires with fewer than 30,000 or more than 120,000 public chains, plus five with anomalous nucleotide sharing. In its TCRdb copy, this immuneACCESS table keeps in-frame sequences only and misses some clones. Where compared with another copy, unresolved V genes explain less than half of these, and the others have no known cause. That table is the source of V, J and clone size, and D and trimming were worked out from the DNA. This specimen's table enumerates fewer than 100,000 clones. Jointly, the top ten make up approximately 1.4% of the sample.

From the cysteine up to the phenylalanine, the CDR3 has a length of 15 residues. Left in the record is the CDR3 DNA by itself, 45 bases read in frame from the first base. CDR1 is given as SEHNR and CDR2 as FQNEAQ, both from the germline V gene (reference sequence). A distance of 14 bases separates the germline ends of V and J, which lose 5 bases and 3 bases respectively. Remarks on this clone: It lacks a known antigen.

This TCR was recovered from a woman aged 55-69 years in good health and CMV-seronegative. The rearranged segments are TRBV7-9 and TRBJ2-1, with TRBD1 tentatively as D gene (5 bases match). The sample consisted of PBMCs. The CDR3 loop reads CASSRDRFYYNEQFF. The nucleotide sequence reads TGTGCCAGCAGCCGCGACAGATTTTACTACAATGAGCAGTTCTTC.